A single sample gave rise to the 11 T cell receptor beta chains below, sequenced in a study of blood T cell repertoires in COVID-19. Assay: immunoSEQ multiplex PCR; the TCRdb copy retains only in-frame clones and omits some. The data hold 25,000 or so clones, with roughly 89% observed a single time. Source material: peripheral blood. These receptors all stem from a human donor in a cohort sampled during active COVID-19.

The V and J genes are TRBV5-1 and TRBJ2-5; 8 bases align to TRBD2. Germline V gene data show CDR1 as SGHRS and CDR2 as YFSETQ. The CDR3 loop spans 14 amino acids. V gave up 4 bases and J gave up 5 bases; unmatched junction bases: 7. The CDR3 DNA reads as TGCGCCAGCAGCCCCGGGACTAGTCGTGAGACCCAGTACTTC. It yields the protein CASSPGTSRETQYF.

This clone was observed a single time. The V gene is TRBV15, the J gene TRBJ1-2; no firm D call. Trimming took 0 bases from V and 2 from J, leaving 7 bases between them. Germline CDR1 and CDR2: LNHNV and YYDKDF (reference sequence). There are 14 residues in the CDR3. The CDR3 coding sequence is TGTGCCACCAGCAGAGATAAAACAAACTATGGCTACACCTTC. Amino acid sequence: CATSRDKTNYGYTF.

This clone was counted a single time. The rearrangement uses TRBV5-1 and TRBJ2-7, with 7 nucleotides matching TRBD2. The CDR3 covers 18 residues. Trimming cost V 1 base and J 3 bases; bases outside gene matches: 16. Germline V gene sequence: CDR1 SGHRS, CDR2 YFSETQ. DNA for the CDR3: TGCGCCAGCAGCTTGAGCCTCGGAGGGCGGGAGAATCTCTACGAGCAGTACTTC. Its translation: CASSLSLGGRENLYEQYF. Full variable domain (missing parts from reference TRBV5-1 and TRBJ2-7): KAGVTQTPRYLIKTRGQQVTLSCSPISGHRSVSWYQQTPGQGLQFLFEYFSETQRNKGNFPGRFSGRQFSNSRSEMNVSTLELGDSALYLCASSLSLGGRENLYEQYFGPGTRLTVT.

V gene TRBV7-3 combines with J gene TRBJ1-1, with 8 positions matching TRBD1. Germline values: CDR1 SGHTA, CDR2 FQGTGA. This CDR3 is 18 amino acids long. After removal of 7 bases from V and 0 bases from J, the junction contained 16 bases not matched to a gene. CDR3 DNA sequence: TGTGCCAGCAAGGGCAGGGGGCCAATTACTCCTATGAACACTGAAGCTTTCTTT. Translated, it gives CASKGRGPITPMNTEAFF.

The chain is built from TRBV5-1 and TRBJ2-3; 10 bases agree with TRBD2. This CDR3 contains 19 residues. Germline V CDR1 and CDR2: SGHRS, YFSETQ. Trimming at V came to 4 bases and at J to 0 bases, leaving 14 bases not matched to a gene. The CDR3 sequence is CASSKKVLAGASSTDTQYF. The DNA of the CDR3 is TGCGCCAGCAGCAAGAAGGTGCTAGCGGGGGCGAGTAGCACAGATACGCAGTATTTT.

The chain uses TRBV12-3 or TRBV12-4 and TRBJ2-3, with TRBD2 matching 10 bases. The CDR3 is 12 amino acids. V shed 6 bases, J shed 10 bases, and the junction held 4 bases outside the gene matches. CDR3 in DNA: TGTGCCAGCAGACCAACTAGCGGGGCGCAGTATTTT. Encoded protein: CASRPTSGAQYF.

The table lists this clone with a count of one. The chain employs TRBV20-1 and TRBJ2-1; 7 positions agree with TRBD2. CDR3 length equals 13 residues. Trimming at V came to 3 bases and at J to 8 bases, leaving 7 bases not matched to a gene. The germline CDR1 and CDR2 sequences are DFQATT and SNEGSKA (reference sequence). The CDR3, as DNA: TGCAGTGCTAGTCATCGACTAGCCCATGAGCAGTTCTTC. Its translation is CSASHRLAHEQFF.

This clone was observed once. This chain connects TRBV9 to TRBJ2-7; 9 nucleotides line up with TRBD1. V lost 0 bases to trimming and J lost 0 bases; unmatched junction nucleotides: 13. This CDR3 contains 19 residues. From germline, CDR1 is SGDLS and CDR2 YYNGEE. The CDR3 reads CASSVGVSVGQGLSYEQYF. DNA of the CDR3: TGTGCCAGCAGCGTAGGGGTTTCTGTGGGACAGGGACTCTCCTACGAGCAGTACTTC.

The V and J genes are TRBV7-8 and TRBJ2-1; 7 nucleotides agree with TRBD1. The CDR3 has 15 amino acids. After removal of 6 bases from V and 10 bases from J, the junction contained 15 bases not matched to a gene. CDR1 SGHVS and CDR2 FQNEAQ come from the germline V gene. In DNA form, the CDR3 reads TGTGCCAGCAGACAAGACAGGGTCCTTAGTATGGAGCAGTTCTTC. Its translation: CASRQDRVLSMEQFF.

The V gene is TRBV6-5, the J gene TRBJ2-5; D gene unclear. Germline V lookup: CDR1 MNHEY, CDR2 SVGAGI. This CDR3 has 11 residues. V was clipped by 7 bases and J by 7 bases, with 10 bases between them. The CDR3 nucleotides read TGTGCCAGCACCCCGTCGGGGACCCAGTACTTC. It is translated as CASTPSGTQYF.

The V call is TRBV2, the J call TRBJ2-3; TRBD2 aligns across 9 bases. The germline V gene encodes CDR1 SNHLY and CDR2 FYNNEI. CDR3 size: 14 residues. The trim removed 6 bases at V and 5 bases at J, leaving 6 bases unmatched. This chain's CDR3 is CASRQAGGGDTQYF. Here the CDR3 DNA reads TGTGCCAGCAGACAGGCGGGAGGGGGAGATACGCAGTATTTT. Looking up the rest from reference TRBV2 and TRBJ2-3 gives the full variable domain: EPEVTQTPSHQVTQMGQEVILRCVPISNHLYFYWYRQILGQKVEFLVSFYNNEISEKSEIFDDQFSVERPDGSNFTLKIRSTKLEDSAMYFCASRQAGGGDTQYFGPGTRLTVL.